These 3 T cell receptor beta chains were all obtained from the same sample, sequenced in a study of T cells expressing NK-cell markers. TCRdb re-called the 5' RACE reads, yielding one record per CDR3 amino acid sequence without DNA. The sample's table shows about half a million distinct CDR3 sequences. Sequencing was performed on blood T cells: a sorted CD56 or NKG2C T cell subset, CD4+ or CD8+ T cells, or bulk PBMC T cells (not recorded which). The receptor set was obtained from a woman between 45 and 65 years old in good health.

The chain uses TRBV24-1 and TRBJ2-2; the D call of TRBD1 rests on TCRdb alone, since no DNA is present to check it. The germline CDR1 and CDR2 sequences are KGHDR and SFDVKD. This CDR3 comprises 13 residues. CDR3 sequence reads: CATGTGSHGELFF.

The rearrangement links TRBV20-1 to TRBJ2-7; there is no DNA to check the TCRdb D call of TRBD1. Germline CDR1 and CDR2: DFQATT and SNEGSKA (reference sequence). The CDR3 is 15 amino acids. The CDR3 loop reads CSARSSGTVNGEQYF.

The chain couples TRBV7-2 to TRBJ2-1; TCRdb selects TRBD2, and the lack of DNA leaves this call unchecked. Per the germline V gene, CDR1 is SGHTA and CDR2 is FQGNSA. CDR3 size: 18 residues. Here the CDR3 reads CASSLGLAGVSSYNEQFF. The variable domain in full, completed from reference TRBV7-2 and TRBJ2-1, reads GAGVSQSPSNKVTEKGKDVELRCDPISGHTALYWYRQSLGQGLEFLIYFQGNSAPDKSGLPSDRFSAERTGGSVSTLTIQRTQQEDSAVYLCASSLGLAGVSSYNEQFFGPGTRLTVL.